The clone carrying this T cell receptor (beta chain) has more than one count but fewer than ten. Sequencing was performed with immunoSEQ multiplex PCR; in TCRdb, only in-frame clones are kept and a portion is missing. Of 90,000 to 150,000 clones in the sample, 86% are singletons; the top ten hold roughly 5.3%. This sample was included in a study of cytomegalovirus exposure and HLA in healthy donors. V trimming: 8 bases; J trimming: 8 bases; junction bases outside the gene matches: 7. Germline-derived CDR1 and CDR2 are MNHEY and SMNVEV (reference sequence). The CDR3 is 13 amino acids. The receptor's source is a man younger than 35 in good health and CMV-seronegative. The chain couples TRBV27 to TRBJ2-1, with TRBD2 identical over 9 bases. The specimen sequenced was PBMCs. The CDR3 nucleotides are TGTGCCAGCGGCCTGAGCGGGGGGTATGAGCAGTTCTTC. Amino acids: CASGLSGGYEQFF.